This is a list of T cell receptor beta chains from one sample in a study of shared clonotypes between healthy human individuals. The repertoire was sequenced with immunoSEQ multiplex PCR; TCRdb's copy has only in-frame clones and lacks some. The table lists roughly 2.6 million clones, 90% to 95% of them singletons. Specimen: naive CD4+ T cells sorted from blood. Every receptor here comes from a man in his late teens or twenties in good health. The CDR3 runs from the conserved cysteine through the conserved F or W. The D gene is left open where the match is weak. Clone size is stated in some rows and not others, as once, few, many or a class when expanded.

NA	TRBJ2-5	TRBV6-5	15	NA	TGTGCCAGCGGCCTGACAGGCCTAGCACAAGAGACCCAGTACTTC	CASGLTGLAQETQYF
NA	TRBJ2-3	TRBV7-8	18	NA	TGTGCCAGCAGCTTAGGACAGAGTACCCCTCAGTTCACAGATACGCAGTATTTT	CASSLGQSTPQFTDTQYF
NA	TRBJ1-2	TRBV28	14	NA	TGTGCCAGCAGTTCGTATACAGGGATGGTTGGCTACACCTTC	CASSSYTGMVGYTF
NA	TRBJ2-5	TRBV6-6	14	NA	TGTGCCAGCAGTATGTACAGGGAAGGAGAGACCCAGTACTTC	CASSMYREGETQYF
NA	TRBJ1-1	TRBV27	14	NA	TGTGCCAGCAGTTTATCACAGTTAGCCGCGAAAGCTTTCTTT	CASSLSQLAAKAFF
NA	TRBJ2-5	TRBV28	14	NA	TGTGCCAGCAGCACGACACCGCCCCCAGAGACCCAGTACTTC	CASSTTPPPETQYF
NA	TRBJ2-3	TRBV10-3	13	NA	TGTGCCAGCGGGGGCCGGGACACAGATACGCAGTATTTT	CASGGRDTDTQYF
NA	TRBJ1-2	TRBV19	16	NA	TGTGCCAGTAGTATATTTAGCGAACCTAACTATTATGGCTACACCTTC	CASSIFSEPNYYGYTF
NA	TRBJ2-5	TRBV10-1	13	NA	TGCGCCAGCAGTGAGAGCGGACAAGAGACCCAGTACTTC	CASSESGQETQYF
NA	TRBJ2-5	TRBV6-6	14	NA	TGTGCCAGCAGCCCGTCCACTAGTGCAAAGACCCAGTACTTC	CASSPSTSAKTQYF
NA	TRBJ2-3	TRBV7-8	15	NA	TGTGCCAGCAGCTTAAAAGACAGAGGCACAGATACGCAGTATTTT	CASSLKDRGTDTQYF
NA	TRBJ2-1	TRBV5-1	14	NA	TGCGCCAGCAGCGCAACAGGGACCCGCGATGAGCAGTTCTTC	CASSATGTRDEQFF
NA	TRBJ2-7	TRBV11-3	16	NA	TGTGCCAGCAGCTTAGAGGAGCAGCGGCTCTCCTACGAGCAGTACTTC	CASSLEEQRLSYEQYF
NA	TRBJ2-3	TRBV30	14	NA	TGTGCCTGGAGTGTAGGTACTAGCCGAGATACGCAGTATTTT	CAWSVGTSRDTQYF
NA	TRBJ1-4	TRBV9	14	NA	TGTGCCAGCAGCGTAGGGTCCCAGGGGGAAAAACTGTTTTTT	CASSVGSQGEKLFF
NA	TRBJ2-7	TRBV5-5	13	NA	TGTGCCAGCAGCTTGGAGGCTATCTACGAGCAGTACTTC	CASSLEAIYEQYF
NA	TRBJ2-5	TRBV2	12	NA	TGTGCCAGCAGTGCCGAGCAAGAGACCCAGTACTTC	CASSAEQETQYF
NA	TRBJ2-5	TRBV18	13	NA	TGTGCCAGCTCACCCCGAACAAGGGAGACCCAGTACTTC	CASSPRTRETQYF
NA	TRBJ2-2	TRBV2	14	NA	TGTGCCAGCCTGGGCGGTTTTAGAACCGGGGAGCTGTTTTTT	CASLGGFRTGELFF
NA	TRBJ2-5	TRBV19	13	NA	TGTGCCAGTAGCGGACACACACAAGAGACCCAGTACTTC	CASSGHTQETQYF
NA	TRBJ2-2	TRBV5-4	16	NA	TGTGCCAGCAGCTACTTACCCAGGGGGAACACCGGGGAGCTGTTTTTT	CASSYLPRGNTGELFF
NA	TRBJ1-1	TRBV4-1	15	NA	TGCGCCAGCAGCCAGAGAGAGATGCTGAACACTGAAGCTTTCTTT	CASSQREMLNTEAFF
TRBD1	TRBJ2-3	TRBV6-4	16	NA	TGTGCCAGCAGTCCTTTAGGGGGCGCCGACACAGATACGCAGTATTTT	CASSPLGGADTDTQYF
TRBD1	TRBJ2-7	TRBV10-2	16	NA	TGCGCCAGCACCCCGACGAGGGGACAGGGGGTCTACGAGCAGTACTTC	CASTPTRGQGVYEQYF
NA	TRBJ1-2	TRBV9	15	NA	TGTGCCAGCAGCGTAGGGGACTTTAAAGCCCTCCGCTACACCTTC	CASSVGDFKALRYTF
TRBD1	TRBJ1-1	TRBV2	16	NA	TGTGCCAGCAGCCCTCAGGGGGCTAGGTTGAACACTGAAGCTTTCTTT	CASSPQGARLNTEAFF
NA	TRBJ2-7	TRBV6-1	15	NA	TGTGCCAGCAGTGGTTCAGTAGGACCCTACCACTTCGGGGTCTTC	CASSGSVGPYHFGVF
TRBD2	TRBJ2-2	TRBV9	16	once	TGTGCCAGCAGCGTAGGCACTAGCGGGTGGGGCGGGGAGCTGTTTTTT	CASSVGTSGWGGELFF
NA	TRBJ2-3	TRBV6-6	13	NA	TGTGCCAGCAGGGAAGGTTCCACAGATACGCAGTATTTT	CASREGSTDTQYF
NA	TRBJ1-1	TRBV2	11	once	TGTGCCAGCAGTGAGGCTTTGATAGCTTTCTTT	CASSEALIAFF
NA	TRBJ2-3	TRBV7-2	12	NA	TGTGCCAGCAGCTTCTATCCCGATACGCAGTATTTT	CASSFYPDTQYF
NA	TRBJ2-3	TRBV6-1	12	NA	TGTGCCAGCAGTGAATTCGCAGATACGCAGTATTTT	CASSEFADTQYF
NA	TRBJ1-4	TRBV5-1	19	NA	TGCGCCAGCAGCTTGTGGATGAGTCAGACCGCGTCCGGTGGTGAAAAACTGTTTTTT	CASSLWMSQTASGGEKLFF